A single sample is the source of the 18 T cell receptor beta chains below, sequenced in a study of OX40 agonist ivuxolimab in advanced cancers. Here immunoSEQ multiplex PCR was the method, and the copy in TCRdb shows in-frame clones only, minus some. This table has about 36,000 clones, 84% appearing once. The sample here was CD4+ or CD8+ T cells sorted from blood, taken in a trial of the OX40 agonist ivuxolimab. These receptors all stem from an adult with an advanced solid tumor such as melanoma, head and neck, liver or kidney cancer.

The CDR3 DNA follows: TGTGCTAGTGGTTCTACTCCTCAAACCCAAGAGACCCAGTACTTC. This translates into CASGSTPQTQETQYF. The chain is built from TRBV12-5 and TRBJ2-5; D unresolved. CDR3 length: 15 residues. CDR1 and CDR2 (germline): LGHNT, FRNRAP. V lost 4 bases, J lost 1 base, and 13 bases lay in between.

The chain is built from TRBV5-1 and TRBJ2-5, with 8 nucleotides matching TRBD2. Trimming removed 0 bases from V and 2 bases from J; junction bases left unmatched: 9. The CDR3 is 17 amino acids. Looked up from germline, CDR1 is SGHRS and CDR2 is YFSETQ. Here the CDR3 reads CASSLEVGAGEQETQYF. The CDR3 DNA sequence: TGCGCCAGCAGCTTGGAGGTTGGAGCGGGGGAGCAAGAGACCCAGTACTTC.

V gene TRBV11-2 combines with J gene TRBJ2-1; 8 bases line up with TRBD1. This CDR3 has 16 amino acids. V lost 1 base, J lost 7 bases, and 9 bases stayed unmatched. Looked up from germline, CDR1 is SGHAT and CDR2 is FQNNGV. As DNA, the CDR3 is TGTGCCAGCAGCTTAGGTCGAGGACAGGGCTGGAATGAGCAGTTCTTC. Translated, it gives CASSLGRGQGWNEQFF.

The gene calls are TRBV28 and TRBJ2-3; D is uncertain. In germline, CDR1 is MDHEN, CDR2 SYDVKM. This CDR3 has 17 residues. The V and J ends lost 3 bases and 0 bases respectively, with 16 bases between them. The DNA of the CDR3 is TGTGCCAGCAGTTTGGTGCTTGCGCGCGCTAGCACAGATACGCAGTATTTT. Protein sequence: CASSLVLARASTDTQYF.

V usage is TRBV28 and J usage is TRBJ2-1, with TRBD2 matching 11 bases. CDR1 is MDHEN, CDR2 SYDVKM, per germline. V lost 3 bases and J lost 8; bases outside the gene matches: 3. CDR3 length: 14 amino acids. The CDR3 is CASSFLAGGDEQFF. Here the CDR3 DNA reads TGTGCCAGCAGTTTTCTAGCGGGAGGCGATGAGCAGTTCTTC.

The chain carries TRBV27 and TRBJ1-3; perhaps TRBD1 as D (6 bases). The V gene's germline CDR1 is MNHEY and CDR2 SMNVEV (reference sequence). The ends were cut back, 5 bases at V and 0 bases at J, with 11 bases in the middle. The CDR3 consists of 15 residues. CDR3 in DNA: TGTGCCAGCAGTCAGGGGCTACTCTCTGGAAACACCATATATTTT. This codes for CASSQGLLSGNTIYF.

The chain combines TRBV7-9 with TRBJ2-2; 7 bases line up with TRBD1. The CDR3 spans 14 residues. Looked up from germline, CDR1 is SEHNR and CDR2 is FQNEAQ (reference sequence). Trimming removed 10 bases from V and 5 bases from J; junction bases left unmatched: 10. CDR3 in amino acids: CATTGTDNTGELFF. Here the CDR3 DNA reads TGTGCCACTACCGGGACAGATAATACCGGGGAGCTGTTTTTT.

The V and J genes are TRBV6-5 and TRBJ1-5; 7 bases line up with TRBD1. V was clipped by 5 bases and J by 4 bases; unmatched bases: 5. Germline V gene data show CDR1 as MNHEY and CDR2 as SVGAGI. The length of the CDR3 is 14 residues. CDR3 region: CASSATGSNQPQHF. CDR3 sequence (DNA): TGTGCCAGCAGTGCGACAGGGAGTAATCAGCCCCAGCATTTT.

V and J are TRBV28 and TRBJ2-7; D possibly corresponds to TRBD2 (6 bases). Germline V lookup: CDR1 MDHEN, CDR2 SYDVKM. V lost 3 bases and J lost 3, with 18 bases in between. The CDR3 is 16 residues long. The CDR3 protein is CASSFRTGDTFYEQYF. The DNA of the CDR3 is TGTGCCAGCAGTTTTAGAACGGGAGACACCTTCTACGAGCAGTACTTC.

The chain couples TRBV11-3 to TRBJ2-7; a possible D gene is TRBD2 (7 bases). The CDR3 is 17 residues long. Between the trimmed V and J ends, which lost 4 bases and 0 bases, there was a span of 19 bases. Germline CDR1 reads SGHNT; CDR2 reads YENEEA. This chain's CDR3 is CASSSLEGGLSSYEQYF. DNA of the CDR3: TGTGCCAGCAGCTCCCTCGAGGGGGGGCTAAGCTCCTACGAGCAGTACTTC.

The CDR3 reads CASREGDNQPQHF. The CDR3 DNA is TGTGCCAGCAGGGAGGGTGACAATCAGCCCCAGCATTTT. The V call is TRBV6-6, the J call TRBJ1-5; D is unclear. Germline V CDR1 and CDR2: MNHNY, SVGAGI (reference sequence). This CDR3 contains 13 residues. V was clipped by 6 bases and J by 3 bases, with 9 bases between them.

CDR3 in DNA: TGTGCCTGGAGTGTATACGGGGGGGACCAAGAGACCCAGTACTTC. Protein: CAWSVYGGDQETQYF. V and J are TRBV30 and TRBJ2-5; 8 nucleotides agree with TRBD2. This CDR3 contains 15 residues. Looked up from germline, CDR1 is GTSNPN and CDR2 is SVGIG (reference sequence). V dropped 0 bases and J dropped 0; count of bases not matched to a gene: 3.

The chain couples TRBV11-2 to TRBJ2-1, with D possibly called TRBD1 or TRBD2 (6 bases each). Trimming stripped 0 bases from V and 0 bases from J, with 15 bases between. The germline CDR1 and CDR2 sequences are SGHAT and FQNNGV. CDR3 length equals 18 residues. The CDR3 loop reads CASSLDGGDFGSYNEQFF. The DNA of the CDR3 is TGTGCCAGCAGCTTAGACGGGGGCGACTTTGGCTCCTACAATGAGCAGTTCTTC.

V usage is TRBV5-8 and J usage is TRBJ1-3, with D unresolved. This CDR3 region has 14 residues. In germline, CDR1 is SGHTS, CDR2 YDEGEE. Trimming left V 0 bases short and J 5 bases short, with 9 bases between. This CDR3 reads CASSLGGYRNTIYF. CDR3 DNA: TGTGCCAGCAGCTTGGGAGGGTATAGAAACACCATATATTTT.

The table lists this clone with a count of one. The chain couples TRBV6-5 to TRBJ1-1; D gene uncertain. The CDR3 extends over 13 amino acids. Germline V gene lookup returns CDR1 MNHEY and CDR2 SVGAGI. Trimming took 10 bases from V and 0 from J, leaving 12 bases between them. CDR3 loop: CATRVGMNTEAFF. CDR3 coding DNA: TGTGCCACCCGAGTGGGGATGAACACTGAAGCTTTCTTT.

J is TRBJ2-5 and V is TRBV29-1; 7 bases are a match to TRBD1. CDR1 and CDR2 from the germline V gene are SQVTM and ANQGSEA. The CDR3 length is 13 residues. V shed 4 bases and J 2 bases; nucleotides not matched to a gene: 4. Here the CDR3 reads CSVATGSQETQYF. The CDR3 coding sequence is TGCAGCGTTGCGACAGGGTCTCAAGAGACCCAGTACTTC.

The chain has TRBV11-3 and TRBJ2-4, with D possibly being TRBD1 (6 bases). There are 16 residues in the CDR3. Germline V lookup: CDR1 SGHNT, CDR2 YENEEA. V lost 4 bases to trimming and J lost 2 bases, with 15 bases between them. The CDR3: CASSSHQGIPKNIQYF. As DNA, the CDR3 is TGTGCCAGCAGCTCCCACCAGGGGATCCCCAAAAACATTCAGTACTTC.

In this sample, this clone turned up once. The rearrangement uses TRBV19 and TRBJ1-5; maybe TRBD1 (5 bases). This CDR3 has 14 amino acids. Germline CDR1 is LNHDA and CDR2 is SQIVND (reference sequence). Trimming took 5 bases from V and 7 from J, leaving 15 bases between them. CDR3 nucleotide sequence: TGTGCCAGTAGTTTTTACGGGGCGGGCCAGCCCCAGCATTTT. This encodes CASSFYGAGQPQHF. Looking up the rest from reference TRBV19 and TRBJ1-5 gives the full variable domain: DGGITQSPKYLFRKEGQNVTLSCEQNLNHDAMYWYRQDPGQGLRLIYYSQIVNDFQKGDIAEGYSVSREKKESFPLTVTSAQKNPTAFYLCASSFYGAGQPQHFGDGTRLSIL.